Below, 30 T cell receptor beta chains from the same sample are listed, as sequenced in a study of T cell clones after liver transplantation. TCRdb's copy holds only in-frame clones and misses some; the assay was immunoSEQ multiplex PCR. The table has roughly 23,000 clones, approximately 93% seen once. Specimen: CD8+ T cells from blood, collected 25 months after liver transplant. The receptors were gathered from a human patient who received a liver transplant. Some T cells here may be from the graft donor.

This chain uses TRBV4-1 with TRBJ2-7, with D possibly TRBD1 on 5 matching bases. The V end lost 0 bases, the J end lost 3 bases, and 9 bases lay between the germline ends. The CDR3 length is 14 residues. Germline V gives CDR1 MGHRA, CDR2 YSYEKL. This CDR3 reads CASSQDTGSYEQYF. The CDR3 DNA sequence: TGCGCCAGCAGCCAAGATACAGGCAGCTACGAGCAGTACTTC.

This chain links TRBV14 with TRBJ2-7, with 9 bases identical to TRBD1. Germline-derived CDR1 and CDR2 are SGHDN and FVKESK. The CDR3 extends over 14 amino acids. J gave up 5 bases and V 1 base, and 3 bases lay outside the gene matches. CDR3 nucleotides: TGTGCCAGCAGCCAAGTAGGGGACAGGGACGAGCAGTACTTC. Protein sequence: CASSQVGDRDEQYF.

The V gene is TRBV6-6, the J gene TRBJ2-2; D uncertain. Trimming left V 8 bases short and J 4 bases short, with 11 bases between. The CDR3 is 13 amino acids. Germline V gene lookup returns CDR1 MNHNY and CDR2 SVGAGI (reference sequence). This CDR3 reads CASLSRATGELFF. For the CDR3, the DNA is TGTGCCAGCTTGTCCCGAGCCACCGGGGAGCTGTTTTTT.

This clone was detected once. The chain employs TRBV6-4 and TRBJ2-7; D is uncertain. The CDR3 covers 12 residues. V lost 6 bases to trimming and J lost 1 base, with 7 bases between them. Per the germline V gene, CDR1 is MRHNA and CDR2 is SNTAGT. The CDR3: CASRVKSYEQYF. In nucleotides, the CDR3 is TGTGCCAGCAGGGTTAAATCCTACGAGCAGTACTTC.

This clone was observed once. The germline gene is not matched at one end of the junction; a read error may be the cause. The rearrangement uses TRBV11-2 and TRBJ1-5; D unclear. CDR3 size: 15 residues. The germline gives CDR1 SGHAT, CDR2 FQNNGV. The CDR3 nucleotides read TGTGCCGGCAGCCCTACCGGAGCGGGCTATCAGCCCCAACATTTT. Translating it yields CAGSPTGAGYQPQHF.

This clone has a single count. The J gene is TRBJ1-1, the V gene TRBV25-1; D is unclear. Per germline, CDR1 MGHDK and CDR2 SYGVNS. The CDR3 covers 13 residues. Trimming removed 2 bases from V and 3 bases from J, with 7 bases in between. This CDR3 is CASSEVGYTEAFF. In DNA, the CDR3 is TGTGCCAGCAGTGAAGTGGGGTACACTGAAGCTTTCTTT. The variable domain in full, completed from reference TRBV25-1 and TRBJ1-1, reads EADIYQTPRYLVIGTGKKITLECSQTMGHDKMYWYQQDPGMELHLIHYSYGVNSTEKGDLSSESTVSRIRTEHFPLTLESARPSHTSQYLCASSEVGYTEAFFGQGTRLTVV.

The rearrangement links TRBV10-1 to TRBJ2-7; TRBD1 matches 7 bases. The CDR3 runs 14 residues. Germline V gives CDR1 WNHNN, CDR2 SYGVQD (reference sequence). The trim removed 5 bases at V and 9 bases at J, leaving 13 bases unmatched. CDR3 loop: CASSTGTATTRQYF. The CDR3 coding sequence is TGCGCCAGCAGTACCGGGACAGCGACTACGAGGCAGTACTTC.

This clone was detected only once. One junction end disagrees with the germline gene, perhaps due to a read error. The chain has TRBV28 and TRBJ1-4; no clear D. Germline CDR1 is MDHEN and CDR2 is SYDVKM. This CDR3 is built from 11 residues. The CDR3 bases are TGTGCCAGCAGTTTCGGAAGGGTAGCAATTTTT. Translating it yields CASSFGRVAIF.

The chain recombines TRBV27 with TRBJ1-1; D is uncertain. The CDR3 sequence is 14 residues long. Germline assignment: CDR1 MNHEY and CDR2 SMNVEV (reference sequence). Deletions cut 2 bases from V and 1 base from J, with 8 bases between. The CDR3 sequence is CASSLIVGNTEAFF. The CDR3 bases are TGTGCCAGCAGTTTAATAGTGGGGAACACTGAAGCTTTCTTT.

The chain uses TRBV11-3 and TRBJ2-1, with no clear D. V was cut by 5 bases and J by 8 bases, with 10 bases left in between. Germline V gene data show CDR1 as SGHNT and CDR2 as YENEEA. CDR3 length equals 12 residues. The CDR3 sequence is CASSLYNDEQFF. The DNA of the CDR3 is TGTGCCAGCAGCCTCTATAACGATGAGCAGTTCTTC.

This sequence joins TRBV27 and TRBJ2-3, with 12 bases lining up with TRBD2. This CDR3 region has 20 residues. Germline lookup yields CDR1 MNHEY and CDR2 SMNVEV (reference sequence). The J segment lost 1 base and the V segment lost 10 bases, leaving 21 bases of the junction unmatched. CDR3 region: CATRDRDAASGRGRTDTQYF. CDR3 nucleotides: TGTGCCACCAGGGACAGGGACGCGGCTAGCGGGAGGGGACGCACAGATACGCAGTATTTT.

This clone was seen a few times. A junction end diverges from the germline sequence, so it may reflect a read error. The chain recombines TRBV27 with TRBJ1-5, with D tentatively TRBD1 (5 bases). The CDR3 extends over 13 amino acids. The germline V gene has CDR1 MNHEY and CDR2 SMNVEV (reference sequence). CDR3: CASSLSGLQPQHF. CDR3 bases: TGTGCCAGCAGTCTATCAGGGTTACAGCCCCAGCATTTT.

This chain connects TRBV15 to TRBJ2-1; D unresolved. V was trimmed by 0 bases and J by 5 bases, leaving 5 bases between them. CDR3 length: 13 residues. The germline V gene has CDR1 LNHNV and CDR2 YYDKDF (reference sequence). CDR3 sequence: CATSRDRDNEQFF. DNA of the CDR3: TGTGCCACCAGCAGAGATCGTGACAATGAGCAGTTCTTC.

The V call is TRBV4-1, the J call TRBJ2-1; 7 positions match TRBD1. The ends lost 6 bases at V and 9 bases at J; junction bases unmatched: 14. This CDR3 is 15 amino acids long. The germline gives CDR1 MGHRA, CDR2 YSYEKL. CDR3 sequence: CASRGETGYNSEQFF. The CDR3, as DNA: TGCGCCAGCAGAGGTGAGACAGGGTATAATAGTGAGCAGTTCTTC.

The gene calls are TRBV5-6 and TRBJ2-7, with 11 bases aligning to TRBD2. The V segment lost 0 bases and the J segment 4 bases; nucleotides outside the gene matches: 3. The CDR3 is made up of 15 amino acids. Per germline, CDR1 SGHDT and CDR2 YYEEEE. CDR3 in amino acids: CASSLGSSGRYEQYF. For the CDR3, the DNA is TGTGCCAGCAGCTTGGGTTCTAGCGGGAGGTACGAGCAGTACTTC.

This clone was picked up one time. The J gene is TRBJ2-7, the V gene TRBV6-5; a weak D match, TRBD2 (6 bases). The V gene lost 6 bases and the J gene lost 6 bases, with 21 bases spanning the gap. This CDR3 contains 15 residues. The germline V gene has CDR1 MNHEY and CDR2 SVGAGI. CDR3 residues: CASSPHGGNPLEQYF. CDR3 nucleotides: TGTGCCAGCAGCCCCCATGGGGGGAACCCCCTCGAGCAGTACTTC.

The chain combines TRBV7-6 with TRBJ2-7; 10 bases line up with TRBD1. V lost 5 bases and J lost 7; bases outside the gene matches: 11. Germline CDR1 and CDR2: SGHVS and FNYEAQ. The CDR3 has 15 residues. CDR3 nucleotide sequence: TGTGCCAGCAGCCTAGGGGGACAGGGGATTAGGGAGCAGTACTTC. Translated, it gives CASSLGGQGIREQYF. Looking up the rest from reference TRBV7-6 and TRBJ2-7 gives the full variable domain: GAGVSQSPRYKVTKRGQDVALRCDPISGHVSLYWYRQALGQGPEFLTYFNYEAQQDKSGLPNDRFSAERPEGSISTLTIQRTEQRDSAMYRCASSLGGQGIREQYFGPGTRLTVT.

The V call is TRBV27, the J call TRBJ2-1; no clear D gene. The CDR3 contains 13 residues. V gave up 4 bases and J gave up 2 bases, with 6 bases separating them. Germline V gene lookup returns CDR1 MNHEY and CDR2 SMNVEV (reference sequence). CDR3 DNA sequence: TGTGCCAGCAGTTCCATGACCTACAATGAGCAGTTCTTC. It is translated as CASSSMTYNEQFF.

V gene TRBV5-4 combines with J gene TRBJ2-2; 15 bases are shared with TRBD2. This CDR3 is 19 amino acids long. Germline-derived CDR1 and CDR2 are SGHNT and YYREEE (reference sequence). V dropped 4 bases and J dropped 5; count of bases not matched to a gene: 12. The CDR3 spells CASSPPPGLAGGRTGELFF. The CDR3 nucleotides are TGTGCCAGCAGCCCGCCCCCGGGACTAGCGGGAGGACGAACCGGGGAGCTGTTTTTT. Together with reference TRBV5-4 and TRBJ2-2, the CDR3 gives the full variable domain: ETGVTQSPTHLIKTRGQQVTLRCSSQSGHNTVSWYQQALGQGPQFIFQYYREEENGRGNFPPRFSGLQFPNYSSELNVNALELDDSALYLCASSPPPGLAGGRTGELFFGEGSRLTVL.

J is TRBJ2-1 and V is TRBV19; no clear D gene. This CDR3 is 14 amino acids long. The germline CDR1 and CDR2 sequences are LNHDA and SQIVND (reference sequence). V shed 5 bases and J shed 10 bases, with 18 bases lying between them. The CDR3 DNA sequence: TGTGCCAGTAGTCCCGGGTCCTGGGCAGTCGAGCAGTTCTTC. This gives the protein CASSPGSWAVEQFF.

The chain is built from TRBV7-9 and TRBJ2-7; 7 bases map to TRBD1. Germline V CDR1 and CDR2: SEHNR, FQNEAQ (reference sequence). This CDR3 has 13 residues. Trimming took 5 bases from V and 5 from J; bases not matched to a gene: 6. CDR3 nucleotide sequence: TGTGCCAGCAGCCCGAGGACAGGCGACGAGCAGTACTTC. Its protein is CASSPRTGDEQYF.

The gene calls are TRBV9 and TRBJ2-7; tentatively, D is TRBD2 (6 bases). Germline V gene sequence: CDR1 SGDLS, CDR2 YYNGEE. Trimming cost V 0 bases and J 3 bases, with 7 bases left between them. CDR3 length: 13 residues. The CDR3 DNA is TGTGCCAGCAGCGTAGGACTAGACTACGAGCAGTACTTC. The encoded protein is CASSVGLDYEQYF. Looking up the rest from reference TRBV9 and TRBJ2-7 gives the full variable domain: DSGVTQTPKHLITATGQRVTLRCSPRSGDLSVYWYQQSLDQGLQFLIQYYNGEERAKGNILERFSAQQFPDLHSELNLSSLELGDSALYFCASSVGLDYEQYFGPGTRLTVT.

V gene TRBV20-1 combines with J gene TRBJ2-1; no definite D call. In germline, CDR1 is DFQATT, CDR2 SNEGSKA (reference sequence). The length of the CDR3 is 11 residues. V gave up 1 base and J gave up 4 bases, with 2 bases separating them. CDR3 DNA: TGCAGTGCTAGAGCTTACAATGAGCAGTTCTTC. Translated: CSARAYNEQFF.

V gene TRBV19 combines with J gene TRBJ2-5; D remains ambiguous. Germline lookup yields CDR1 LNHDA and CDR2 SQIVND (reference sequence). Trimming shortened V by 4 bases and J by 6 bases, and 9 bases separated the two germline ends. This CDR3 region has 12 residues. The CDR3 DNA sequence: TGTGCCAGTAGTACTACTGGGCAGACCCAGTACTTC. It specifies CASSTTGQTQYF.

The chain combines TRBV14 with TRBJ2-2; TRBD2 might be the D (5 bases). The CDR3 covers 14 residues. Trimming shortened V by 4 bases and J by 1 base, and 7 bases separated the two germline ends. Looked up from germline, CDR1 is SGHDN and CDR2 is FVKESK. The CDR3 DNA reads as TGTGCCAGCAGCCCTAGCCTGAACACCGGGGAGCTGTTTTTT. As protein: CASSPSLNTGELFF.

This CDR3 is CASSPRGGEQYF. The CDR3 nucleotides are TGTGCCAGCAGTCCTCGGGGCGGCGAGCAGTACTTC. The chain joins TRBV28 to TRBJ2-7; D is tentatively TRBD1 or TRBD2 (5 bases each). V was trimmed by 5 bases and J by 6 bases, leaving 11 bases between them. The CDR3 spans 12 residues. Germline V gives CDR1 MDHEN, CDR2 SYDVKM.

This chain connects TRBV11-2 to TRBJ2-2; the D gene is possibly TRBD1 (5 bases). Germline V gene data show CDR1 as SGHAT and CDR2 as FQNNGV. This CDR3 has 13 residues. With 11 bases removed from V and 4 bases from J, the gap between germline ends came to 14 bases. The CDR3 reads CAGATVSTGELFF. The DNA of the CDR3 is TGTGCCGGAGCGACAGTTAGCACCGGGGAGCTGTTTTTT.

The chain recombines TRBV12-5 with TRBJ2-7; 9 bases match TRBD1. The CDR3 sequence is 14 residues long. Losses at the gene ends were 4 bases for V and 2 bases for J; bases not matched to a gene: 3. Germline lookup yields CDR1 LGHNT and CDR2 FRNRAP. The CDR3 loop is CASGWGTGPYEQYF. In nucleotides, the CDR3 is TGTGCTAGTGGTTGGGGGACAGGGCCCTACGAGCAGTACTTC.

This clone appeared once. This chain links TRBV5-1 with TRBJ1-1; no clear D. The V end was cut by 0 bases, the J end by 6 bases, with 6 bases between. The CDR3 runs to 12 residues. The germline V gene encodes CDR1 SGHRS and CDR2 YFSETQ. CDR3 sequence reads: CASSLDFSEAFF. As DNA, the CDR3 is TGCGCCAGCAGCTTGGATTTCTCTGAAGCTTTCTTT.

V and J are TRBV27 and TRBJ1-1; D call uncertain. The CDR3 sequence is 13 residues long. Germline CDR1 reads MNHEY; CDR2 reads SMNVEV (reference sequence). The ends were cut back, 3 bases at V and 1 base at J, with 6 bases in the middle. CDR3 in amino acids: CASSLGQNTEAFF. The DNA of the CDR3 is TGTGCCAGCAGTTTGGGCCAGAACACTGAAGCTTTCTTT.